This paragraph reports one T cell receptor beta chain. Sequenced by immunoSEQ multiplex PCR; TCRdb stores in-frame clones only, minus some. Seen here are around 70,000 clones, 89% observed once, and the top ten hold about 10%. This entry is derived from a study of blood T cell repertoires in COVID-19. The TCR sequence derives from a man at least 80 years old with acute or convalescent COVID-19. Specimen: peripheral blood.

CDR3 sequence reads: CASSIKDKNTEAFF. CDR3 sequence (DNA): TGTGCCAGTAGTATTAAGGACAAGAACACTGAAGCTTTCTTT. The chain carries TRBV19 and TRBJ1-1; tentative D call: TRBD1 (5 bases). V was trimmed by 3 bases and J by 1 base, leaving 9 bases between them. Per the germline V gene, CDR1 is LNHDA and CDR2 is SQIVND (reference sequence). CDR3 length equals 14 residues.